This T cell receptor beta chain was profiled in a study of T cells in localized non-small cell lung cancer. In germline, CDR1 is SEHNR, CDR2 FQNEAQ (reference sequence). The CDR3 consists of 13 residues. V lost 5 bases and J 6 bases, leaving 14 bases between the germline ends. Profiling relied on immunoSEQ multiplex PCR, and the TCRdb table lists in-frame clones only, not all of them. The sample lists around 21,000 clones; roughly 83% were seen once. This receptor was obtained from a man aged 35-75 years with stage I lung adenocarcinoma. Sequencing used peripheral blood, obtained before any cancer treatment. V is TRBV7-9 and J is TRBJ2-7, with a possible D match to TRBD2 (6 bases). The CDR3 protein is CASSPSEGFEQYF. DNA for the CDR3: TGTGCCAGCAGCCCCTCGGAGGGGTTCGAGCAGTACTTC.